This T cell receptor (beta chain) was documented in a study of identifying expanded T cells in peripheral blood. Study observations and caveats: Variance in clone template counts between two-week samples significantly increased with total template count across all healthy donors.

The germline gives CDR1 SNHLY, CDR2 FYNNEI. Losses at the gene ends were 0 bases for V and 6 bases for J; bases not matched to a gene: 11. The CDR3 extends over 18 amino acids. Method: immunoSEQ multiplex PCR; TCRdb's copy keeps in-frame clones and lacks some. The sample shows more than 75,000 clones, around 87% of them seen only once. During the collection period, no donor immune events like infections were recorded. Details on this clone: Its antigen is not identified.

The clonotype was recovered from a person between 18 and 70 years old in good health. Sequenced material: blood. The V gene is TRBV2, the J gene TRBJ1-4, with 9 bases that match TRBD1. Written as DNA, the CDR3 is TGTGCCAGCAGTGAAGCTGGACAGGGGACGACGACGGATGAAAAACTGTTTTTT. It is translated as CASSEAGQGTTTDEKLFF.